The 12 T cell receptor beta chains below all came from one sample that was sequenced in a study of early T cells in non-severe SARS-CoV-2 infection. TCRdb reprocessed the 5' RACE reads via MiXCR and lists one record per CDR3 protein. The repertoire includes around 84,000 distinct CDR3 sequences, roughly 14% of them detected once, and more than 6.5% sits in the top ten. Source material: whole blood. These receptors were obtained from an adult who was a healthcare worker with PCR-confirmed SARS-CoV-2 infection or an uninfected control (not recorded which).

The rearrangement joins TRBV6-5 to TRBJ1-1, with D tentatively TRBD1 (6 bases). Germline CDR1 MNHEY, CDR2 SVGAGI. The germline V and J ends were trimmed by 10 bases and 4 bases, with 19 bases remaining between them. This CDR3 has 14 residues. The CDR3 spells CAIRRGAQGTEAFF. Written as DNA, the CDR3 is TGTGCCATCAGGAGGGGGGCGCAGGGCACTGAAGCTTTCTTT.

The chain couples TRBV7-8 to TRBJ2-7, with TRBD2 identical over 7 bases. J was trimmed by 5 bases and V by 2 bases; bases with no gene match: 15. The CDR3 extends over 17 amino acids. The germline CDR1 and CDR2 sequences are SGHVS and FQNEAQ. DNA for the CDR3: TGTGCCAGCAGCTTAAACGCTGGAGGCGGGAGCCTCCACGAGCAGTACTTC. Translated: CASSLNAGGGSLHEQYF.

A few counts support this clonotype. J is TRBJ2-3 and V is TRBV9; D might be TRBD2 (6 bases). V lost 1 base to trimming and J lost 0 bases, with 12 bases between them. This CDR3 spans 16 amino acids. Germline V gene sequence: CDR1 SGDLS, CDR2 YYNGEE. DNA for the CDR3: TGTGCCAGCAGCGTATCAGGCGGGGCAAGCACAGATACGCAGTATTTT. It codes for CASSVSGGASTDTQYF. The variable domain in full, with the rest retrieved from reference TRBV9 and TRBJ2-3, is DSGVTQTPKHLITATGQRVTLRCSPRSGDLSVYWYQQSLDQGLQFLIQYYNGEERAKGNILERFSAQQFPDLHSELNLSSLELGDSALYFCASSVSGGASTDTQYFGPGTRLTVL.

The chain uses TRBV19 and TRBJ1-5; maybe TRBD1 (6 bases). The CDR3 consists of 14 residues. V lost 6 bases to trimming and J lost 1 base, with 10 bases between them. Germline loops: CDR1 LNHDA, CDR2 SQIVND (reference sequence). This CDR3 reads CASRDRQSNQPQHF. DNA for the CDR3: TGTGCCAGTAGGGACAGACAGAGCAATCAGCCCCAGCATTTT.

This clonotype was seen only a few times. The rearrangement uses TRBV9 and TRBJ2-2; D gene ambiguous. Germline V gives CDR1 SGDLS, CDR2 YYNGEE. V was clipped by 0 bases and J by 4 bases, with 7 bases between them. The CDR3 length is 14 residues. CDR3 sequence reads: CASSVAQATGELFF. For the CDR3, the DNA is TGTGCCAGCAGCGTAGCTCAGGCCACCGGGGAGCTGTTTTTT.

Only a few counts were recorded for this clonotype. The CDR3 DNA reads as TGCGCCAGCAGCTCAACGACAGGGAAGACTGAAGCTTTCTTT. It codes for CASSSTTGKTEAFF. The chain carries TRBV5-1 and TRBJ1-1, with 7 positions matching TRBD1. Trimming took 3 bases from V and 5 from J; bases not matched to a gene: 7. The CDR3 spans 14 residues. Looked up from germline, CDR1 is SGHRS and CDR2 is YFSETQ.

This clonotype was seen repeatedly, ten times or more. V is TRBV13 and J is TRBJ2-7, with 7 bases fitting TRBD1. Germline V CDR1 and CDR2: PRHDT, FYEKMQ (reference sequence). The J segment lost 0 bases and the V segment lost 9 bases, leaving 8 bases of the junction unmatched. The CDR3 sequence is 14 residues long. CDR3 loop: CASSRGTASYEQYF. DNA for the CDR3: TGTGCCAGTTCCAGGGGGACGGCCTCCTACGAGCAGTACTTC. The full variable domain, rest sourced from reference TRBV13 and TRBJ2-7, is AAGVIQSPRHLIKEKRETATLKCYPIPRHDTVYWYQQGPGQDPQFLISFYEKMQSDKGSIPDRFSAQQFSDYHSELNMSSLELGDSALYFCASSRGTASYEQYFGPGTRLTVT.

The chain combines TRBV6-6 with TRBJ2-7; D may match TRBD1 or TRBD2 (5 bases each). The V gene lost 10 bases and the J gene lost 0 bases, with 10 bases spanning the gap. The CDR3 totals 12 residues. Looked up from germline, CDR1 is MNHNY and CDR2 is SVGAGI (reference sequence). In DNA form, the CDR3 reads TGTGCCACGGGGCCGAACTCCTACGAGCAGTACTTC. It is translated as CATGPNSYEQYF.

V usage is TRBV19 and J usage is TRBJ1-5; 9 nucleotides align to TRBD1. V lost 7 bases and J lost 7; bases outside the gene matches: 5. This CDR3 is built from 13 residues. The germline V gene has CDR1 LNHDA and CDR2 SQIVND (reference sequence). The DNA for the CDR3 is TGTGCCAGTACTGGACAGGGGAGACAGCCCCAGCATTTT. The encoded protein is CASTGQGRQPQHF.

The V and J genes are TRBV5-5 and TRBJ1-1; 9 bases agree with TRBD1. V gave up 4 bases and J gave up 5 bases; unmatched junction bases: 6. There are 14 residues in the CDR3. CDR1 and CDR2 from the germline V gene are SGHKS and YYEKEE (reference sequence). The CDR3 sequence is CASSRTGDLTEAFF. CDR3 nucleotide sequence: TGTGCCAGCAGCAGGACAGGGGATTTGACTGAAGCTTTCTTT.

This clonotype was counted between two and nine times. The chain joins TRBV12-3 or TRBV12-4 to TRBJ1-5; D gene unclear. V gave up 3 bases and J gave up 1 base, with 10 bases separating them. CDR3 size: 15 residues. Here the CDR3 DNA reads TGTGCCAGCAGTTTGGAAAGGCTCAGCAATCAGCCCCAGCATTTT. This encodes CASSLERLSNQPQHF.

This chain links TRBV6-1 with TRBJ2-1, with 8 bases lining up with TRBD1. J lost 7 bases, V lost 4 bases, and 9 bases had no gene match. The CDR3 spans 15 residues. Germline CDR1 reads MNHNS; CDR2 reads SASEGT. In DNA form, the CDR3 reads TGTGCCAGCAGTGGTAGGCAGGGGGCCGGAAATGAGCAGTTCTTC. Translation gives CASSGRQGAGNEQFF.